This entry is about one T cell receptor (beta chain). This record comes from a study of blood T cell repertoires in COVID-19. Overall study context: Material from acute and convalescent COVID-19 was sourced from the United States, Italy and Spain.

The CDR3 contains 15 residues. Germline values: CDR1 GTSNPN, CDR2 SVGIG (reference sequence). Trimming cost V 2 bases and J 3 bases; bases outside gene matches: 8. Assay: immunoSEQ multiplex PCR; the TCRdb copy retains only in-frame clones and omits some. The sample holds 300,000 to 350,000 clones, 85% to 90% seen once. The sequence was collected from a woman aged 40-49 years with COVID-19, enrolled during active disease. The chain joins TRBV30 to TRBJ2-3; 7 nucleotides match TRBD2. What was sequenced was peripheral blood. CDR3 loop: CAWSFQAGLTDTQYF. CDR3 DNA sequence: TGTGCCTGGAGTTTTCAAGCGGGGTTAACAGATACGCAGTATTTT.